This note documents a single TCR beta chain sequence. Its cognate antigen is unknown. Measured with immunoSEQ multiplex PCR; TCRdb has only the in-frame clones, and not every one. The data show over 60,000 clones, around 89% seen once. The source of the sample is a study of OX40 agonist ivuxolimab in advanced cancers. As for the study in general: Patients were given ivuxolimab, an antibody that agonizes OX40 (CD134). Those enrolled were roughly 85% male, with a mean age of 60 years and ages from roughly 20 to 85. Partial responses were recorded for three patients, including one with hepatocellular carcinoma and two with cutaneous melanoma.

Findings and caveats of the study: It was also the case that some nonresponders had low normalized T-cell clonal expansion.

Germline V gene data show CDR1 as SGHTA and CDR2 as FQGNSA. There are 13 residues in the CDR3. The V gene lost 6 bases and the J gene lost 7 bases, with 16 bases spanning the gap. The source is an adult with an advanced solid tumor such as melanoma, head and neck, liver or kidney cancer. The sample consisted of CD4+ or CD8+ T cells sorted from blood, taken in a trial of the OX40 agonist ivuxolimab. This chain uses TRBV7-2 with TRBJ2-7; D tentatively reads TRBD1 or TRBD2 (6 bases each). The CDR3: CASSLTGAGEQYF. The CDR3 DNA is TGTGCCAGCAGTCTTACGGGGGCTGGGGAGCAGTACTTC.